The 19 T cell receptor beta chains below all came from one sample that was sequenced in a study of cytomegalovirus exposure and HLA in healthy donors. Produced via immunoSEQ multiplex PCR; TCRdb's table is partial and in-frame only. The data show around 70,000 clones, with about 95% seen just once and 0.5% to 0.65% held by the top ten. The sample taken for sequencing was PBMCs. These receptors were taken from a woman aged 18-29 years in good health and CMV-seronegative.

Only one count was recorded for this clone. The chain employs TRBV10-1 and TRBJ1-4; 9 nucleotides match TRBD1. CDR3 length equals 16 residues. Germline CDR1 reads WNHNN; CDR2 reads SYGVQD (reference sequence). The V and J ends lost 4 bases and 4 bases, in that order; junction bases with no gene match: 7. CDR3 amino acids: CASSGSPGQGNEKLFF. The CDR3 nucleotides are TGCGCCAGCAGTGGTTCCCCGGGACAGGGTAATGAAAAACTGTTTTTT.

The gene calls are TRBV28 and TRBJ1-2, with 7 bases lining up with TRBD1. The germline V gene has CDR1 MDHEN and CDR2 SYDVKM. V shed 10 bases and J 0 bases; nucleotides not matched to a gene: 5. The CDR3 contains 13 residues. The CDR3 nucleotides are TGTGCCACTGGGACAGTCGCTAACTATGGCTACACCTTC. It translates to CATGTVANYGYTF.

The chain is built from TRBV5-1 and TRBJ2-1; 7 nucleotides line up with TRBD2. This CDR3 contains 16 residues. Germline loops: CDR1 SGHRS, CDR2 YFSETQ. V gave up 0 bases and J gave up 8 bases; unmatched junction bases: 11. The CDR3 nucleotides are TGCGCCAGCAGCTTGGAGTTCGGCGGGGGAGGCTATGAGCAGTTCTTC. Its protein product is CASSLEFGGGGYEQFF.

This clone is a singleton in its sample. The chain recombines TRBV5-1 with TRBJ1-2, with a weak D call TRBD1 (6 bases). The V and J ends lost 3 bases and 0 bases respectively, with 15 bases between them. Germline V gives CDR1 SGHRS, CDR2 YFSETQ. This CDR3 region has 16 residues. In DNA form, the CDR3 reads TGCGCCAGCAGCTCGGAGCCGGGACAAACTAACTATGGCTACACCTTC. Its protein product is CASSSEPGQTNYGYTF. The variable domain in full, completed from reference TRBV5-1 and TRBJ1-2, reads KAGVTQTPRYLIKTRGQQVTLSCSPISGHRSVSWYQQTPGQGLQFLFEYFSETQRNKGNFPGRFSGRQFSNSRSEMNVSTLELGDSALYLCASSSEPGQTNYGYTFGSGTRLTVV.

The chain carries TRBV6-6 and TRBJ2-7; tentative D call: TRBD1 (5 bases). Germline-derived CDR1 and CDR2 are MNHNY and SVGAGI (reference sequence). The ends were cut back, 10 bases at V and 9 bases at J, with 13 bases in the middle. The CDR3 contains 10 residues. CDR3 residues: CATDQGAQYF. The CDR3 region has the DNA TGTGCCACCGATCAGGGCGCGCAGTACTTC.

The rearrangement joins TRBV11-2 to TRBJ2-3; 7 bases match TRBD1. CDR1 is SGHAT and CDR2 is FQNNGV in the germline V gene. The CDR3 length is 15 residues. Unmatched junction bases numbered 5, after V lost 1 base and J lost 4 bases. The CDR3 reads CASSLVRTGPDTQYF. CDR3 nucleotides: TGTGCCAGCAGCTTAGTCCGGACAGGCCCAGATACGCAGTATTTT.

The chain combines TRBV5-1 with TRBJ1-1; D is undetermined. Germline V gene data show CDR1 as SGHRS and CDR2 as YFSETQ. This CDR3 contains 15 residues. Trimming cost V 4 bases and J 5 bases, with 18 bases left between them. In nucleotides, the CDR3 is TGCGCCAGCAGCCCACCTGGCCTGACGAGGACTGAAGCTTTCTTT. This codes for CASSPPGLTRTEAFF.

The V call is TRBV4-2, the J call TRBJ2-7, with D perhaps TRBD1 (7 bases). V lost 6 bases and J lost 6, with 18 bases in between. This CDR3 has 14 amino acids. Germline values: CDR1 LGHNA, CDR2 YNFKEQ. The CDR3 DNA follows: TGTGCCAGCAGTTTTGGAGGGGGCATCTCCGAGCAGTACTTC. The encoded protein is CASSFGGGISEQYF.

This sequence joins TRBV7-2 and TRBJ2-2; 8 bases align to TRBD2. The J segment lost 2 bases and the V segment lost 2 bases, leaving 4 bases of the junction unmatched. Germline CDR1 is SGHTA and CDR2 is FQGNSA. The CDR3 loop spans 16 amino acids. CDR3 protein: CASSLYRGGNTGELFF. The CDR3 coding sequence is TGTGCCAGCAGCTTATACCGGGGGGGTAACACCGGGGAGCTGTTTTTT.

This rearrangement joins TRBV18 to TRBJ1-1, with D possibly being TRBD1 (6 bases). Germline CDR1 is KGHSH and CDR2 is LQKENI. With 3 bases removed from V and 2 bases from J, the gap between germline ends came to 10 bases. The CDR3 runs 14 residues. The CDR3, as DNA: TGTGCCAGCTCACCCAGGGGCTTCAACACTGAAGCTTTCTTT. As protein: CASSPRGFNTEAFF. Together with reference TRBV18 and TRBJ1-1, the CDR3 gives the full variable domain: NAGVMQNPRHLVRRRGQEARLRCSPMKGHSHVYWYRQLPEEGLKFMVYLQKENIIDESGMPKERFSAEFPKEGPSILRIQQVVRGDSAAYFCASSPRGFNTEAFFGQGTRLTVV.

This sequence joins TRBV19 and TRBJ2-1; unclear D gene. Germline-derived CDR1 and CDR2 are LNHDA and SQIVND (reference sequence). Between the trimmed V and J ends, which lost 4 bases and 0 bases, there was a span of 7 bases. The CDR3 length is 14 residues. The DNA of the CDR3 is TGTGCCAGTAGTAGCGGCGACTCCTACAATGAGCAGTTCTTC. Its protein is CASSSGDSYNEQFF.

This clone was observed a few times. The chain is built from TRBV6-1 and TRBJ2-1; 14 nucleotides line up with TRBD2. CDR3 length: 15 amino acids. From germline, CDR1 is MNHNS and CDR2 SASEGT. With 1 base clipped from V and 7 bases from J, the junction kept 0 bases outside the gene matches. The CDR3 region is CASSEGTSGGNEQFF. In DNA form, the CDR3 reads TGTGCCAGCAGTGAAGGGACTAGCGGGGGGAATGAGCAGTTCTTC.

The genes are TRBV6-1 and TRBJ1-6, with D uncertain. The CDR3 length is 16 residues. The V gene's germline CDR1 is MNHNS and CDR2 SASEGT. Trimming cost V 2 bases and J 2 bases, with 10 bases left between them. Here the CDR3 DNA reads TGTGCCAGCAGTGAATACGGGGTCGCCTATAATTCACCCCTCCACTTT. This sequence encodes CASSEYGVAYNSPLHF.

The V call is TRBV27, the J call TRBJ2-2; 8 nucleotides agree with TRBD2. Germline CDR1 MNHEY, CDR2 SMNVEV (reference sequence). CDR3 length: 17 residues. Trimming at V came to 4 bases and at J to 0 bases, leaving 7 bases not matched to a gene. CDR3 sequence (DNA): TGTGCCAGCAGTTGGCTAGCGGGCGTGGCGAACACCGGGGAGCTGTTTTTT. Its translation is CASSWLAGVANTGELFF.

As regards this clone: The same CDR3 is also encoded by other DNA sequences in this sample. The rearrangement joins TRBV18 to TRBJ1-1; 7 positions agree with TRBD1. This CDR3 contains 14 residues. The germline CDR1 and CDR2 sequences are KGHSH and LQKENI. V shed 4 bases, J shed 1 base, and the junction held 3 bases outside the gene matches. For the CDR3, the DNA is TGTGCCAGCTCACTAGGGACAGCGAACACTGAAGCTTTCTTT. Encoded protein: CASSLGTANTEAFF. Complete variable domain (other parts from reference TRBV18 and TRBJ1-1): NAGVMQNPRHLVRRRGQEARLRCSPMKGHSHVYWYRQLPEEGLKFMVYLQKENIIDESGMPKERFSAEFPKEGPSILRIQQVVRGDSAAYFCASSLGTANTEAFFGQGTRLTVV.

This clone has only one observation. One end of the junction fails to match germline, which may point to a read error. V usage is TRBV7-7 and J usage is TRBJ2-1; possible D gene TRBD2, 6 bases. Germline CDR1 SSHAT, CDR2 FNYEAQ (reference sequence). The CDR3 is 17 amino acids. The CDR3 region has the DNA TGTGCTAGCAGCTTAGCCAGCGGGCCCGGGTACTACAATGAGCAGTTCTTC. Protein product: CASSLASGPGYYNEQFF.

The rearrangement links TRBV27 to TRBJ1-1, with D possibly being TRBD1 (5 bases). This CDR3 is 13 amino acids long. Trimming removed 6 bases from V and 0 bases from J, with 8 bases in between. Per germline, CDR1 MNHEY and CDR2 SMNVEV (reference sequence). The CDR3 region is CASSPTVNTEAFF. The DNA of the CDR3 is TGTGCCAGCAGCCCGACAGTGAACACTGAAGCTTTCTTT.

The chain links TRBV9 to TRBJ2-3; a weak D match, TRBD2 (6 bases). The length of the CDR3 is 12 residues. Per the germline V gene, CDR1 is SGDLS and CDR2 is YYNGEE. Trimming stripped 4 bases from V and 6 bases from J, with 9 bases between. DNA for the CDR3: TGTGCCAGCAGCCTCCGGGGGGATACGCAGTATTTT. Encoded protein: CASSLRGDTQYF.

This chain uses TRBV5-4 with TRBJ2-3; 10 bases line up with TRBD2. Germline CDR1 SGHNT, CDR2 YYREEE (reference sequence). V lost 4 bases and J lost 3; bases outside the gene matches: 8. The CDR3 consists of 16 residues. The CDR3: CASSGKAGGWTDTQYF. CDR3 DNA sequence: TGTGCCAGCAGCGGGAAAGCGGGGGGGTGGACAGATACGCAGTATTTT.